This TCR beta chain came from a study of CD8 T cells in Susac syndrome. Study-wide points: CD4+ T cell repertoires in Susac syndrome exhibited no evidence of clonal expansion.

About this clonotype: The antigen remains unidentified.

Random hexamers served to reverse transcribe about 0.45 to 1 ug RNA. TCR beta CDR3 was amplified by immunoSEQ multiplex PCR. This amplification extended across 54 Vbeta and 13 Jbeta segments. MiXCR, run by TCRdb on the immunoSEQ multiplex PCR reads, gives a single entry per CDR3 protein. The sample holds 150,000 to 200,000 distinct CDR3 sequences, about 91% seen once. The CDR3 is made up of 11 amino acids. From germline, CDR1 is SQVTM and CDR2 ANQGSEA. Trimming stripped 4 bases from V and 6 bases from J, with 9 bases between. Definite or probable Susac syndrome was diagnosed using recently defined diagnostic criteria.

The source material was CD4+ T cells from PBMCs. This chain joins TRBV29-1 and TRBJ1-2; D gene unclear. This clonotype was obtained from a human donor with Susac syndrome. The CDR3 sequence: CSVVRRDGYTF. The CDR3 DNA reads TGCAGCGTTGTCAGGCGGGATGGCTACACCTTC.